What follows describes a single T cell receptor beta chain. The data stem from a study of response to subunit inactivated influenza vaccine. Germline V lookup: CDR1 GTSNPN, CDR2 SVGIG (reference sequence). J lost 5 bases, V lost 1 base, and 8 bases had no gene match. This CDR3 has 17 amino acids. TCRdb recomputed calls from the RT-PCR reads with MiXCR, one row per CDR3 protein. The sample contains 550,000 to 650,000 distinct CDR3 sequences, approximately 12% of which appear only once. The chain joins TRBV30 to TRBJ2-6; 10 nucleotides align to TRBD1. The sequencing here drew on PBMCs from blood, taken on the day of vaccination. The TCR sequence derives from a man aged 50 or older who received an inactivated influenza vaccine. The CDR3 DNA reads as TGTGCCTGGAGTGGGACAGGGGGTGGGATTCGGGCCAACGTCCTGACTTTC. This translates into CAWSGTGGGIRANVLTF.